A selection of T cell receptor beta chains follows, all from one sample in a study of T cells in Graves' hyperthyroidism and ophthalmopathy. TCRdb re-analysed the multiplex PCR reads in MiXCR, keeping a single row per CDR3 protein. The table lists a few hundred thousand distinct CDR3 sequences, approximately 14% of them singletons. What was sequenced was blood. These receptors all stem from a woman in her sixties with Graves' ophthalmopathy. The CDR3 runs from the conserved cysteine through the conserved F or W.

TRBJ2-1,TRBV5-1,13,CASALGPYNEQFF
TRBJ2-7,TRBV7-6,14,CASSIQPTAYERYF
TRBJ2-7,TRBV7-2,14,CASSLDYGLYEQYF
TRBJ2-7,TRBV5-1,14,CASSMGREVYEQYF
TRBJ1-3,TRBV3-1,14,CASSHRASGNTIYF
TRBJ2-1,TRBV5-5,13,CASSTASTSVLFF
TRBJ2-2,TRBV3-1,16,CASSQDFGSYTGELFF
TRBJ2-7,TRBV28,15,CASSSSGTISYEQYF
TRBJ2-5,TRBV19,13,CASSISGFETQYF
TRBJ2-7,TRBV28,14,CASSTRQDSYEQYF
TRBJ2-1,TRBV28,12,CASSSPPSGQFF
TRBJ2-7,TRBV11-2,14,CASSVDRVGYEQYF
TRBJ1-1,TRBV29-1,13,CSAWTDMNTEAFF
TRBJ2-1,TRBV6-1,14,CASSAGSILNEQFF
TRBJ2-7,TRBV28,14,CASRETSGRSEQYF
TRBJ2-7,TRBV11-1,16,CASSFQASGIPDEQYF
TRBJ2-1,TRBV7-3,14,CASSLFGSYNEQFF
TRBJ1-2,TRBV6-1,11,CASSEGDGYTF
TRBJ1-6,TRBV3-1,15,CASSRPGTGPSPLHF
TRBJ2-7,TRBV7-2,13,CASSPRVGDEQYF
TRBJ2-5,TRBV5-1,11,CASGEMETQYF
TRBJ2-5,TRBV18,13,CASSSRLQETQYF
TRBJ2-2,TRBV28,15,CASSSGQPHTGELFF
TRBJ1-6,TRBV5-6,16,CASSSTVSSYNSPLHF
TRBJ2-7,TRBV20-1,16,CSARDRSRNTYYEQYF
TRBJ2-5,TRBV7-3,15,CANSLSGYPSETQYF
TRBJ2-2,TRBV19,15,CASSTRRGGPGELFF
TRBJ1-1,TRBV4-1,14,CASSQDPRGTEAFF
TRBJ2-5,TRBV9,13,CASSVAGSETQYF
TRBJ2-6,TRBV5-1,21,CASGLVAPGLAYWRGANVLTF
TRBJ2-1,TRBV20-1,16,CSARVLTGGVYNEQFF
TRBJ2-3,TRBV11-2,11,CASSRTDTQYF
TRBJ2-7,TRBV20-1,15,CSARDAGGPSYEQYF
TRBJ2-7,TRBV29-1,13,CSVGVGGRNEQYF
TRBJ2-7,TRBV10-2,18,CASSWVAGEFEVGYEQYF
TRBJ2-7,TRBV27,15,CASSLLAGGPGEQYF
TRBJ2-2,TRBV7-3,17,CASSFPSGQGATGELFF
TRBJ2-7,TRBV19,14,CASSPSGLSYEQYF
TRBJ2-3,TRBV28,13,CASSTPQRATQYF
TRBJ2-7,TRBV28,15,CASRPRGQVGSEQYF
TRBJ2-3,TRBV5-1,13,CASSGTVTDTQYF
TRBJ1-6,TRBV3-1,13,CASSQRRGSPLHF
TRBJ2-3,TRBV20-1,16,CSATTLAGVFTDTQYF
TRBJ2-4,TRBV11-2,14,CASSATVAKNIQYF
TRBJ1-6,TRBV18,13,CASSAGTGALLHF
TRBJ2-5,TRBV27,15,CASSSPPRGQETQYF
TRBJ2-3,TRBV2,14,CASRTGLNTDTQYF
TRBJ2-5,TRBV20-1,13,CSARGGDQETQYF
TRBJ2-1,TRBV12-5,18,CASGPSQGTGIRMNEQFF
TRBJ2-3,TRBV5-1,18,CASSLARGGSTSTDTQYF
TRBJ2-7,TRBV5-1,14,CASSLLLGVLEQYF
TRBJ1-4,TRBV28,15,CASSLPVATNEKLFF
TRBJ1-1,TRBV30,13,CAWRSTGITEAFF
TRBJ2-7,TRBV6-1,15,CASSELRERSYEQYF
TRBJ2-1,TRBV7-3,15,CASSLVQGAYNEQFF